These 32 T cell receptor beta chains came from one sample sequenced in a study of T cell clones after liver transplantation. Using immunoSEQ multiplex PCR, the repertoire was profiled, and TCRdb retains in-frame clones only, with some absent. The data show 45,000 to 60,000 clones, with approximately 84% seen just once and about 8.1% held by the top ten. Sequenced here: CD4+ T cells from blood, sampled before liver transplant. The origin of the receptors is a human donor who received a liver transplant.

The chain couples TRBV5-6 to TRBJ2-5; a weak D match, TRBD1 (6 bases). The germline gives CDR1 SGHDT, CDR2 YYEEEE. With 1 base removed from V and 0 bases from J, the gap between germline ends came to 16 bases. The CDR3 length is 17 residues. The CDR3 DNA reads as TGTGCCAGCAGCTTGAAGCGAGGGGGTGCGTACCAAGAGACCCAGTACTTC. This sequence encodes CASSLKRGGAYQETQYF.

This clone has a handful of counts. The J gene is TRBJ2-7, the V gene TRBV6-5, with 8 positions matching TRBD1. Trimming removed 6 bases from V and 7 bases from J; junction bases left unmatched: 8. The germline V gene has CDR1 MNHEY and CDR2 SVGAGI. CDR3 size: 13 residues. The CDR3 DNA is TGTGCCAGCAGCTTCCAGGGGGCGCTTGAGCAGTACTTC. It yields the protein CASSFQGALEQYF.

This chain connects TRBV28 to TRBJ1-5, with D perhaps matching TRBD1 (5 bases). Germline V gives CDR1 MDHEN, CDR2 SYDVKM. The V end was cut by 4 bases, the J end by 0 bases, with 16 bases between. This CDR3 is 17 amino acids long. CDR3 DNA: TGTGCCAGCAGTTCCGAGCGACAGAGTTATAGCAATCAGCCCCAGCATTTT. Its translation is CASSSERQSYSNQPQHF. Supplemented by reference TRBV28 and TRBJ1-5, the full variable domain reads DVKVTQSSRYLVKRTGEKVFLECVQDMDHENMFWYRQDPGLGLRLIYFSYDVKMKEKGDIPEGYSVSREKKERFSLILESASTNQTSMYLCASSSERQSYSNQPQHFGDGTRLSIL.

The V call is TRBV21-1, the J call TRBJ1-2; the listed D gene, TRBD1, was not tested against the DNA. TRBV21-1 is annotated as a pseudogene. This CDR3 comprises 14 residues. In DNA form, the CDR3 reads TGTGCCAGCAGCAAATCAGCAGGGAACTATGGCTACACCTTC. Protein: CASSKSAGNYGYTF.

This clone was seen a single time. The rearrangement joins TRBV2 to TRBJ2-7; possibly TRBD1 or TRBD2 for D (5 bases each). V was shortened by 5 bases and J by 2 bases, with 10 bases between the two germline ends. The CDR3 has 13 residues. Germline V gene lookup returns CDR1 SNHLY and CDR2 FYNNEI. The CDR3 protein is CASSQGDAYEQYF. The CDR3 region has the DNA TGTGCCAGCAGTCAGGGAGATGCCTACGAGCAGTACTTC.

The chain carries TRBV6-1 and TRBJ2-7, with 8 positions matching TRBD2. Germline CDR1 is MNHNS and CDR2 is SASEGT. The CDR3 has 15 residues. The trim removed 8 bases at V and 6 bases at J, leaving 15 bases unmatched. The DNA for the CDR3 is TGTGCCAGCCCCGGGACCCCGGGGGGGGATCGCGAGCAGTACTTC. Translating gives CASPGTPGGDREQYF.

The CDR3 is CASSFGTNEKLFF. CDR3 nucleotide sequence: TGTGCCAGCAGCTTTGGAACGAATGAAAAACTGTTTTTT. V gene TRBV7-2 combines with J gene TRBJ1-4, with D hard to call. The CDR3 runs to 13 residues. The germline V gene encodes CDR1 SGHTA and CDR2 FQGNSA. V was shortened by 3 bases and J by 5 bases, with 7 bases between the two germline ends.

This chain joins TRBV25-1 and TRBJ2-7, with 9 nucleotides matching TRBD2. V dropped 0 bases and J dropped 5; count of bases not matched to a gene: 5. Germline V gives CDR1 MGHDK, CDR2 SYGVNS. This CDR3 has 15 amino acids. The CDR3 sequence is CASSEYSGGMDEQYF. Written as DNA, the CDR3 is TGTGCCAGCAGTGAATATAGCGGGGGAATGGACGAGCAGTACTTC.

As concerns this clone: Compared with germline, one end of the junction differs, possibly owing to a read error. This rearrangement joins TRBV28 to TRBJ1-2; D gene unclear. CDR3 size: 14 residues. Per germline, CDR1 MDHEN and CDR2 SYDVKM. CDR3 nucleotides: TGTGCCAGCAGGGCCCCCCTCCGGATTAGTGATATGGCCTTC. Its protein is CASRAPLRISDMAF.

The chain has TRBV2 and TRBJ1-2; D perhaps matches TRBD1 (6 bases). Germline-derived CDR1 and CDR2 are SNHLY and FYNNEI. Trimming took off 6 bases at V and 8 bases at J, with 31 bases between the two ends. The CDR3 sequence is 18 residues long. DNA of the CDR3: TGTGCCAGCAGAGCCCAATCTTCTGCCGCGGACAGTCGGGCCGGCTACACCTTC. It codes for CASRAQSSAADSRAGYTF.

The rearrangement links TRBV4-2 to TRBJ2-1; 10 bases map to TRBD1. The V and J ends lost 0 bases and 7 bases, in that order; junction bases with no gene match: 9. The germline V gene encodes CDR1 LGHNA and CDR2 YNFKEQ. The length of the CDR3 is 17 residues. The CDR3 sequence is CASSQDLGQGKVNEQFF. The CDR3 nucleotides read TGTGCCAGCAGCCAAGATCTGGGACAGGGGAAGGTAAATGAGCAGTTCTTC.

The gene calls are TRBV6-1 and TRBJ1-5; D is perhaps TRBD1 (5 bases). V dropped 2 bases and J dropped 6 bases, with 11 bases sitting between them. The CDR3 runs to 14 residues. Germline CDR1 MNHNS, CDR2 SASEGT. CDR3 nucleotide sequence: TGTGCCAGCAGTGAAAGGCAGGGTGGTCAGCCCCAGCATTTT. It codes for CASSERQGGQPQHF.

V usage is TRBV9 and J usage is TRBJ2-7; TRBD2 matches 14 bases. With V trimmed by 3 bases and J by 4 bases, 3 bases remained unmatched. The CDR3 is made up of 15 amino acids. CDR1 and CDR2 (germline): SGDLS, YYNGEE. The DNA for the CDR3 is TGTGCCAGCAGCGATGGGACTAGCGGGAGTTACGAGCAGTACTTC. Its translation is CASSDGTSGSYEQYF.

The V gene is TRBV5-5, the J gene TRBJ2-1; 11 bases align to TRBD2. The CDR3 runs 15 residues. Germline CDR1 reads SGHKS; CDR2 reads YYEKEE (reference sequence). V was pared by 1 base and J by 6 bases, with 3 bases of the junction left unmatched. For the CDR3, the DNA is TGTGCCAGCAGCTTGCGACTAGCGGGGATCAATGAGCAGTTCTTC. Amino acids: CASSLRLAGINEQFF. Looking up the rest from reference TRBV5-5 and TRBJ2-1 gives the full variable domain: DAGVTQSPTHLIKTRGQQVTLRCSPISGHKSVSWYQQVLGQGPQFIFQYYEKEERGRGNFPDRFSARQFPNYSSELNVNALLLGDSALYLCASSLRLAGINEQFFGPGTRLTVL.

The chain joins TRBV5-6 to TRBJ2-7, with D unclear. This CDR3 has 16 amino acids. Germline lookup yields CDR1 SGHDT and CDR2 YYEEEE. Between the trimmed V and J ends, which lost 1 base and 8 bases, there was a span of 22 bases. The CDR3 spells CASSLTARAPPMKQYF. DNA of the CDR3: TGTGCCAGCAGCTTGACGGCCCGGGCCCCCCCTATGAAGCAGTACTTC.

The chain is built from TRBV5-1 and TRBJ2-5; D remains ambiguous. CDR1 SGHRS and CDR2 YFSETQ come from the germline V gene. CDR3 length equals 12 residues. The V gene lost 0 bases and the J gene lost 10 bases, with 10 bases spanning the gap. The CDR3 spells CASSLGPADQYF. The CDR3 DNA is TGCGCCAGCAGCTTGGGACCGGCTGACCAGTACTTC.

The chain employs TRBV5-6 and TRBJ1-1, with 7 bases identical to TRBD1. The germline V gene encodes CDR1 SGHDT and CDR2 YYEEEE. CDR3 length equals 15 residues. The V gene end was trimmed by 1 base and the J gene end by 3 bases; junction bases not matched to a gene: 6. Written as DNA, the CDR3 is TGTGCCAGCAGCTTGATAGGGGGCATATACACTGAAGCTTTCTTT. It codes for CASSLIGGIYTEAFF.

The V gene is TRBV6-5, the J gene TRBJ1-1, with 9 bases matching TRBD1. Germline CDR1 is MNHEY and CDR2 is SVGAGI. V dropped 3 bases and J dropped 7; count of bases not matched to a gene: 6. CDR3 length: 14 amino acids. The CDR3 coding sequence is TGTGCCAGCAGTTATATGGGACAGGGAGGTGAAGCTTTCTTT. Translating it yields CASSYMGQGGEAFF.

The V gene is TRBV10-2, the J gene TRBJ1-1; tentatively, D is TRBD1 (6 bases). CDR1 WSHSY and CDR2 SAAADI come from the germline V gene. The V and J ends lost 4 bases and 8 bases respectively, with 17 bases between them. The CDR3 loop spans 14 amino acids. The CDR3 nucleotides read TGCGCCAGCAGTGTGGGACACGCGACTCTGGAAGCTTTCTTT. It codes for CASSVGHATLEAFF.

The chain uses TRBV18 and TRBJ2-7; TRBD1 aligns across 11 bases. The CDR3 is 15 amino acids. Germline V CDR1 and CDR2: KGHSH, LQKENI. V was pared by 3 bases and J by 5 bases, with 6 bases of the junction left unmatched. CDR3 DNA: TGTGCCAGCTCACCCGGGACAGGGGGAAGGGACGAGCAGTACTTC. Protein: CASSPGTGGRDEQYF.

The V call is TRBV9, the J call TRBJ2-3; TRBD2 is a possible D gene (6 bases). The CDR3 loop spans 14 amino acids. Per the germline V gene, CDR1 is SGDLS and CDR2 is YYNGEE. The V and J ends lost 3 bases and 8 bases respectively, with 16 bases between them. CDR3 DNA: TGTGCCAGCAGCGAAAGCACTGGAGCGGGTACGCAGTATTTT. Protein sequence: CASSESTGAGTQYF.

The chain recombines TRBV5-1 with TRBJ2-7, with TRBD1 matching 9 bases. Germline loops: CDR1 SGHRS, CDR2 YFSETQ. The length of the CDR3 is 14 residues. The V gene end was trimmed by 4 bases and the J gene end by 1 base; junction bases not matched to a gene: 3. The CDR3 here is CASSRTGDSYEQYF. For the CDR3, the DNA is TGCGCCAGCAGCCGGACAGGGGATTCCTACGAGCAGTACTTC.

The chain employs TRBV6-6 and TRBJ1-2; 12 bases agree with TRBD1. Per the germline V gene, CDR1 is MNHNY and CDR2 is SVGAGI (reference sequence). This CDR3 has 13 amino acids. The J segment lost 6 bases and the V segment lost 6 bases, leaving 2 bases of the junction unmatched. The CDR3, as DNA: TGTGCCAGCAGGGGACAGGGGGCTGATGGCTACACCTTC. This sequence encodes CASRGQGADGYTF.

CDR3 sequence (DNA): TGTGCTAGTGGTTGGGGCAGCGGACAGCGCAATCAGCCCCAGCATTTT. It specifies CASGWGSGQRNQPQHF. This chain uses TRBV12-5 with TRBJ1-5, with D possibly matching TRBD1 (6 bases). Germline V gene data show CDR1 as LGHNT and CDR2 as FRNRAP. With 4 bases removed from V and 2 bases from J, the gap between germline ends came to 15 bases. The CDR3 totals 16 residues.

J is TRBJ1-2 and V is TRBV13; no firm D call. The CDR3 spans 11 residues. Trimming took off 3 bases at V and 8 bases at J, with 7 bases between the two ends. Germline-derived CDR1 and CDR2 are PRHDT and FYEKMQ (reference sequence). The CDR3 nucleotides are TGTGCCAGCAGCTTCTCAAGCGGCTACACCTTC. It is translated as CASSFSSGYTF.

The chain has TRBV6-5 and TRBJ2-7; D gene ambiguous. In germline, CDR1 is MNHEY, CDR2 SVGAGI. The CDR3 contains 9 residues. The V gene lost 8 bases and the J gene lost 4 bases, with 3 bases spanning the gap. CDR3 in amino acids: CASGYEQYF. The CDR3 DNA follows: TGTGCCAGCGGGTACGAGCAGTACTTC.

In this sample, this clone turned up a few times. The chain links TRBV29-1 to TRBJ2-1; 10 bases are shared with TRBD2. Germline V lookup: CDR1 SQVTM, CDR2 ANQGSEA. Trimming took 4 bases from V and 5 from J; bases not matched to a gene: 8. The CDR3 spans 15 residues. The CDR3 nucleotides read TGCAGCGTTGGGGCTAGCGGGAGTTTGAACAATGAGCAGTTCTTC. As protein: CSVGASGSLNNEQFF.

Worth noting for this clone: Relative to the germline gene, one junction end is altered; a read error may explain this. The chain has TRBV6-5 and TRBJ1-1; weak D call: TRBD1 (5 bases). This CDR3 comprises 12 residues. The V gene's germline CDR1 is MNHEY and CDR2 SVGAGI. CDR3 residues: CASRREKTGLNF. The CDR3 DNA reads as TGTGCCAGCAGGAGGGAGAAAACGGGACTGAATTTT.

This chain uses TRBV14 with TRBJ2-2; D perhaps matches TRBD1 (5 bases). V was cut by 4 bases and J by 7 bases, with 13 bases left in between. There are 14 residues in the CDR3. Germline V gene data show CDR1 as SGHDN and CDR2 as FVKESK. The CDR3: CASSPPRQFGELFF. As DNA, the CDR3 is TGTGCCAGCAGCCCGCCCCGACAGTTCGGGGAGCTGTTTTTT.

The chain combines TRBV5-1 with TRBJ2-3, with TRBD1 matching over 7 bases. Germline V gene sequence: CDR1 SGHRS, CDR2 YFSETQ. The J segment lost 2 bases and the V segment lost 1 base, leaving 1 base of the junction unmatched. There are 14 residues in the CDR3. The DNA for the CDR3 is TGCGCCAGCAGCTTGACAGGGGTCACAGATACGCAGTATTTT. Protein sequence: CASSLTGVTDTQYF.

CDR3 sequence: CASSHKQYF. In DNA, the CDR3 is TGCGCCAGCAGTCATAAGCAGTACTTC. The chain is built from TRBV23-1 and TRBJ2-7, with D unclear. TRBV23-1 is given ORF status, its function remaining uncertain. CDR3 length equals 9 residues. Deletions cut 3 bases from V and 8 bases from J, with 2 bases between.

The chain recombines TRBV19 with TRBJ2-7; TRBD1 aligns across 9 bases. Per germline, CDR1 LNHDA and CDR2 SQIVND (reference sequence). The trim removed 6 bases at V and 2 bases at J, leaving 8 bases unmatched. The CDR3 is 15 residues long. The DNA of the CDR3 is TGTGCCAGTAGGATGTCCGGGACAGGGACCTACGAGCAGTACTTC. Protein product: CASRMSGTGTYEQYF.